Below are 26 T cell receptor beta chains sequenced from a single sample in a study of blood T cell repertoires in COVID-19. Data came from immunoSEQ multiplex PCR; TCRdb stores just in-frame clones and leaves some out. In the table there are roughly 150,000 clones, over 85% of which are singletons. The source material was peripheral blood. These receptors came from a man in his sixties with active or convalescent COVID-19.

CDR3 nucleotides: TGTGCCAGTAGCCTTAATCGGCTAGCGGGAGCCCATGAGCAGTTCTTC. Protein sequence: CASSLNRLAGAHEQFF. J is TRBJ2-1 and V is TRBV19; 10 bases fit TRBD2. The CDR3 runs to 16 residues. In germline, CDR1 is LNHDA, CDR2 SQIVND (reference sequence). V shed 6 bases, J shed 8 bases, and the junction held 13 bases outside the gene matches.

Written as DNA, the CDR3 is TGTGCCAGCTCACCTGGGGCGGCTGAAGCTTTCTTT. Translation gives CASSPGAAEAFF. This chain uses TRBV18 with TRBJ1-1; tentatively, D is TRBD1 (5 bases). The V end lost 3 bases, the J end lost 6 bases, and 8 bases lay between the germline ends. Germline CDR1 is KGHSH and CDR2 is LQKENI. This CDR3 contains 12 residues. The variable domain in full, with the rest retrieved from reference TRBV18 and TRBJ1-1, is NAGVMQNPRHLVRRRGQEARLRCSPMKGHSHVYWYRQLPEEGLKFMVYLQKENIIDESGMPKERFSAEFPKEGPSILRIQQVVRGDSAAYFCASSPGAAEAFFGQGTRLTVV.

This clone has a handful of counts. V and J are TRBV2 and TRBJ2-2, with no clear D. V lost 3 bases and J lost 4, with 12 bases in between. Germline CDR1 is SNHLY and CDR2 is FYNNEI. The CDR3 has 15 amino acids. CDR3 region: CASSEVTYGTGELFF. CDR3 DNA: TGTGCCAGCAGTGAGGTTACTTACGGCACCGGGGAGCTGTTTTTT.

The chain combines TRBV29-1 with TRBJ1-1; the D gene is possibly TRBD1 (5 bases). CDR1 is SQVTM, CDR2 ANQGSEA, per germline. Trimming cost V 6 bases and J 3 bases, with 8 bases left between them. The CDR3 has 11 amino acids. CDR3 sequence: CSVGEDTEAFF. The CDR3 nucleotides read TGCAGCGTGGGGGAGGACACTGAAGCTTTCTTT.

The V and J genes are TRBV5-1 and TRBJ2-1, with D perhaps TRBD2 (6 bases). In germline, CDR1 is SGHRS, CDR2 YFSETQ. Trimming left V 0 bases short and J 2 bases short, with 12 bases between. The length of the CDR3 is 16 residues. CDR3 loop: CASSLAVGGTYNEQFF. The CDR3 DNA is TGCGCCAGCAGCTTGGCCGTGGGCGGGACCTACAATGAGCAGTTCTTC.

The rearrangement uses TRBV3-1 (or the pseudogene TRBV3-2) and TRBJ1-2; D gene unclear. CDR1 LGHDT and CDR2 YNNKEL come from the germline V gene (reference sequence). The ends were cut back, 0 bases at V and 2 bases at J, with 7 bases in the middle. CDR3 size: 14 residues. This CDR3 reads CASSQEARNYGYTF. DNA of the CDR3: TGTGCCAGCAGCCAAGAAGCCCGAAACTATGGCTACACCTTC.

The genes are TRBV5-1 and TRBJ1-1; 9 nucleotides match TRBD1. Germline V gene sequence: CDR1 SGHRS, CDR2 YFSETQ. J lost 3 bases, V lost 5 bases, and 5 bases had no gene match. There are 14 residues in the CDR3. CDR3 region: CASSFRTGDTEAFF. In DNA, the CDR3 is TGCGCCAGCAGTTTTCGGACAGGGGACACTGAAGCTTTCTTT.

The chain is built from TRBV6-5 and TRBJ2-1; 8 bases match TRBD1. This CDR3 has 15 amino acids. Trimming took 6 bases from V and 2 from J; bases not matched to a gene: 6. Germline CDR1 MNHEY, CDR2 SVGAGI. The CDR3 here is CASSSGGLPYNEQFF. The CDR3 coding sequence is TGTGCCAGCAGCTCAGGGGGCCTCCCCTACAATGAGCAGTTCTTC.

The chain uses TRBV4-1 and TRBJ2-1; 9 bases are a match to TRBD1. The CDR3 runs 14 residues. Germline V gene data show CDR1 as MGHRA and CDR2 as YSYEKL. Trimming removed 8 bases from V and 7 bases from J; junction bases left unmatched: 9. The CDR3 DNA follows: TGCGCCAGCCGATTGACAGGGGGGAGGAATGAGCAGTTCTTC. Translating gives CASRLTGGRNEQFF.

The rearrangement joins TRBV7-9 to TRBJ2-1; possibly TRBD1 for D (6 bases). This CDR3 has 17 residues. Germline V CDR1 and CDR2: SEHNR, FQNEAQ (reference sequence). Between the trimmed V and J ends, which lost 5 bases and 0 bases, there was a span of 17 bases. CDR3 DNA sequence: TGTGCCAGCAGCGAAGTTCAGGGGCCTAGCTCCTACAATGAGCAGTTCTTC. Protein product: CASSEVQGPSSYNEQFF. Together with reference TRBV7-9 and TRBJ2-1, the CDR3 gives the full variable domain: DTGVSQNPRHKITKRGQNVTFRCDPISEHNRLYWYRQTLGQGPEFLTYFQNEAQLEKSRLLSDRFSAERPKGSFSTLEIQRTEQGDSAMYLCASSEVQGPSSYNEQFFGPGTRLTVL.

The V gene is TRBV19, the J gene TRBJ1-6; possibly TRBD1 for D (5 bases). This CDR3 region has 14 residues. Germline loops: CDR1 LNHDA, CDR2 SQIVND (reference sequence). V dropped 1 base and J dropped 5 bases, with 6 bases sitting between them. For the CDR3, the DNA is TGTGCCAGTAGTATAGTAGGGGATAATTCACCCCTCCACTTT. Translation gives CASSIVGDNSPLHF.

The chain is built from TRBV7-9 and TRBJ1-3; D possibly corresponds to TRBD1 (5 bases). From germline, CDR1 is SEHNR and CDR2 FQNEAQ (reference sequence). V lost 7 bases and J 0 bases, leaving 16 bases between the germline ends. The CDR3 has 16 amino acids. The chain's CDR3 is CASTQGGQYSGNTIYF. The CDR3 nucleotides read TGTGCCAGCACCCAGGGTGGGCAGTACTCTGGAAACACCATATATTTT.

This CDR3 reads CASSLRMTGGTEAFF. CDR3 bases: TGTGCCAGCAGCCTAAGAATGACAGGGGGCACTGAAGCTTTCTTT. The J gene is TRBJ1-1, the V gene TRBV5-4; the match to TRBD1 covers 9 bases. V lost 4 bases and J lost 4; bases outside the gene matches: 8. Germline CDR1 SGHNT, CDR2 YYREEE (reference sequence). The CDR3 contains 15 residues.

In its sample, this clone was seen once. The V call is TRBV19, the J call TRBJ2-7, with 10 bases fitting TRBD1. The CDR3 is 15 residues long. The J segment lost 0 bases and the V segment lost 3 bases, leaving 2 bases of the junction unmatched. Germline V lookup: CDR1 LNHDA, CDR2 SQIVND (reference sequence). CDR3 in amino acids: CASSMGQGPSYEQYF. The CDR3 region has the DNA TGTGCCAGTAGTATGGGACAGGGGCCCTCCTACGAGCAGTACTTC.

The chain uses TRBV19 and TRBJ1-2; 8 nucleotides line up with TRBD1. In germline, CDR1 is LNHDA, CDR2 SQIVND (reference sequence). This CDR3 has 14 amino acids. Trimming removed 1 base from V and 7 bases from J; junction bases left unmatched: 5. CDR3 sequence: CASSIVTGVSGYTF. The DNA for the CDR3 is TGTGCCAGTAGTATAGTGACAGGGGTTTCTGGCTACACCTTC.

This clone was seen a single time. At the DNA level, this CDR3 is encoded by other sequences in the same sample as well. V and J are TRBV5-1 and TRBJ2-5, with D tentatively TRBD2 (5 bases). Germline V gives CDR1 SGHRS, CDR2 YFSETQ. The CDR3 has 11 amino acids. The ends were cut back, 4 bases at V and 5 bases at J, with 6 bases in the middle. The CDR3 reads CASSGEETQYF. For the CDR3, the DNA is TGCGCCAGCAGCGGGGAGGAGACCCAGTACTTC.

The rearrangement links TRBV7-9 to TRBJ1-2; 11 nucleotides align to TRBD1. CDR1 and CDR2 (germline): SEHNR, FQNEAQ (reference sequence). V was pared by 5 bases and J by 3 bases, with 5 bases of the junction left unmatched. The length of the CDR3 is 15 residues. CDR3 DNA sequence: TGTGCCAGCAGCCCTGGACAGGGGGCGGACTATGGCTACACCTTC. Encoded protein: CASSPGQGADYGYTF.

This sequence joins TRBV7-9 and TRBJ1-2; TRBD1 matches 9 bases. CDR3 size: 16 residues. V gave up 6 bases and J gave up 2 bases; unmatched junction bases: 10. Germline CDR1 is SEHNR and CDR2 is FQNEAQ (reference sequence). The CDR3 loop is CASSTQVTGGNYGYTF. Written as DNA, the CDR3 is TGTGCCAGCAGTACCCAGGTGACAGGGGGAAACTATGGCTACACCTTC.

The V gene is TRBV7-9, the J gene TRBJ1-5; perhaps TRBD1 as D (6 bases). Per the germline V gene, CDR1 is SEHNR and CDR2 is FQNEAQ (reference sequence). Trimming shortened V by 0 bases and J by 3 bases, and 9 bases separated the two germline ends. This CDR3 has 15 amino acids. The CDR3 sequence is CASSLAQGLNQPQHF. For the CDR3, the DNA is TGTGCCAGCAGCTTAGCCCAGGGGCTCAATCAGCCCCAGCATTTT. Using reference TRBV7-9 and TRBJ1-5 for the parts outside the CDR3, the full variable domain is DTGVSQNPRHKITKRGQNVTFRCDPISEHNRLYWYRQTLGQGPEFLTYFQNEAQLEKSRLLSDRFSAERPKGSFSTLEIQRTEQGDSAMYLCASSLAQGLNQPQHFGDGTRLSIL.

The table lists this clone with a few counts. This chain links TRBV6-5 with TRBJ1-2, with TRBD1 as a possible D gene (6 bases). Per germline, CDR1 MNHEY and CDR2 SVGAGI. V lost 5 bases to trimming and J lost 8 bases, with 21 bases between them. The CDR3 contains 15 residues. CDR3: CASSRWTVDSGGYTF. CDR3 nucleotide sequence: TGTGCCAGCAGTCGTTGGACAGTTGATTCCGGGGGCTACACCTTC.

The chain links TRBV5-1 to TRBJ1-3; D gene unclear. V lost 2 bases and J lost 0, with 6 bases in between. The CDR3 runs 14 residues. Germline V gives CDR1 SGHRS, CDR2 YFSETQ. This chain's CDR3 is CASSFESSGNTIYF. The CDR3, as DNA: TGCGCCAGCAGCTTTGAGAGCTCTGGAAACACCATATATTTT.

This chain uses TRBV6-1 with TRBJ1-5; 8 positions agree with TRBD1. The CDR3 length is 16 residues. J lost 4 bases, V lost 4 bases, and 9 bases had no gene match. Germline CDR1 MNHNS, CDR2 SASEGT. Here the CDR3 reads CASSGTGPLRNQPQHF. The CDR3 bases are TGTGCCAGCAGTGGGACAGGGCCCCTCCGGAATCAGCCCCAGCATTTT.

The rearrangement links TRBV7-8 to TRBJ2-3; 12 bases match TRBD2. V was clipped by 1 base and J by 4 bases; unmatched bases: 6. This CDR3 region has 17 residues. The germline CDR1 and CDR2 sequences are SGHVS and FQNEAQ. CDR3 in amino acids: CASSLGLAGGWADTQYF. The CDR3 nucleotides are TGTGCCAGCAGCTTAGGTCTAGCGGGGGGGTGGGCAGATACGCAGTATTTT.

CDR3 sequence (DNA): TGTGCCAGCCCCAGGGGACCCACATGGACCGGGGAGCTGTTTTTT. Its protein product is CASPRGPTWTGELFF. This sequence joins TRBV6-5 and TRBJ2-2; possible D gene TRBD1, 6 bases. This CDR3 has 15 residues. CDR1 MNHEY and CDR2 SVGAGI come from the germline V gene. Between the trimmed V and J ends, which lost 8 bases and 5 bases, there was a span of 18 bases.

The V gene is TRBV28, the J gene TRBJ2-3, with a possible D match to TRBD1 (8 bases). In germline, CDR1 is MDHEN, CDR2 SYDVKM. Trimming shortened V by 5 bases and J by 4 bases, and 19 bases separated the two germline ends. This CDR3 spans 16 amino acids. CDR3 nucleotides: TGTGCCAGCAGTCAGGGCCAGGGGGCGGGGGCAGATACGCAGTATTTT. Translated, it gives CASSQGQGAGADTQYF.

This chain connects TRBV18 to TRBJ2-1; D not resolved. Germline lookup yields CDR1 KGHSH and CDR2 LQKENI. There are 16 residues in the CDR3. The V gene lost 3 bases and the J gene lost 0 bases, with 12 bases spanning the gap. This chain's CDR3 is CASSPTSESSYNEQFF. The CDR3 nucleotides are TGTGCCAGCTCACCCACCTCCGAGAGCTCCTACAATGAGCAGTTCTTC.